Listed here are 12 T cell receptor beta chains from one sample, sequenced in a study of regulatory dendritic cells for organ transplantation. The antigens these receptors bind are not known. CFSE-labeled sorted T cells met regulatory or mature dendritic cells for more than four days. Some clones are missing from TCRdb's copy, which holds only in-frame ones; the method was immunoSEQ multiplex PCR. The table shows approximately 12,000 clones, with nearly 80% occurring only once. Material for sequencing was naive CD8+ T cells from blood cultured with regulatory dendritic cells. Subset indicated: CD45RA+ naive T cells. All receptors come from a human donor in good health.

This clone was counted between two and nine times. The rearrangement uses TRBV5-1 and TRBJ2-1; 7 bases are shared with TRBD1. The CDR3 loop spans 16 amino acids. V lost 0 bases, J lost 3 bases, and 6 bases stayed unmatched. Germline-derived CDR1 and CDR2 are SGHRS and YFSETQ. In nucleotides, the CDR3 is TGCGCCAGCAGCTTGGGGGTGACAGGGTTCTACAATGAGCAGTTCTTC. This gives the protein CASSLGVTGFYNEQFF.

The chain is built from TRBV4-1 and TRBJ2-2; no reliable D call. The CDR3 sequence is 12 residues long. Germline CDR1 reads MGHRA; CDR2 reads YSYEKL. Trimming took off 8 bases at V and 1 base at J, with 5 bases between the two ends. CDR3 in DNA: TGCGCCAGCTTCGGGAACACCGGGGAGCTGTTTTTT. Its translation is CASFGNTGELFF.

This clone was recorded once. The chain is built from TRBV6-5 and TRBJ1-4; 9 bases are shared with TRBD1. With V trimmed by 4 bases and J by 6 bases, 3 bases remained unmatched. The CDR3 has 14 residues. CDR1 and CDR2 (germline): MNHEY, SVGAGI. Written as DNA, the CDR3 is TGTGCCAGCAGTTCCGGGACAGGGTATGAAAAACTGTTTTTT. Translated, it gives CASSSGTGYEKLFF.

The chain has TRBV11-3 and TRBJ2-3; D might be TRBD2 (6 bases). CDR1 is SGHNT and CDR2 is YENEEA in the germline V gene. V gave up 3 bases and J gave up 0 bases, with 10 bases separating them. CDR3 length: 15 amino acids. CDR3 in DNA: TGTGCCAGCAGCTTGGGCGGGACTAGCACAGATACGCAGTATTTT. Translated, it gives CASSLGGTSTDTQYF.

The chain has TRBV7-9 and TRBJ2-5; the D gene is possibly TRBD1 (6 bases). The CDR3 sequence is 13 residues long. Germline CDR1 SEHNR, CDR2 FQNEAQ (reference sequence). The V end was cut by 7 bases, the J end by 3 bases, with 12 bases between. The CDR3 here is CASNQQGEETQYF. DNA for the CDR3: TGTGCCAGCAACCAACAGGGAGAAGAGACCCAGTACTTC.

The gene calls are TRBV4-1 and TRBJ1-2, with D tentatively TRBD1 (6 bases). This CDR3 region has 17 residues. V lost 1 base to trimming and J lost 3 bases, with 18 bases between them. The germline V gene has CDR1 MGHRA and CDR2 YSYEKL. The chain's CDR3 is CASSQATGTQIHYGYTF. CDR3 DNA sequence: TGCGCCAGCAGCCAAGCAACCGGGACACAGATTCACTATGGCTACACCTTC.

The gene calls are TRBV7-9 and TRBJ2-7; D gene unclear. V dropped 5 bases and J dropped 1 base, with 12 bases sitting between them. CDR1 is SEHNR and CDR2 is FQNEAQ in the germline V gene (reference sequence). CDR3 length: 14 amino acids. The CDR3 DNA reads TGTGCCAGCAGCGCTACAACAGTGTCCTACGAGCAGTACTTC. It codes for CASSATTVSYEQYF.

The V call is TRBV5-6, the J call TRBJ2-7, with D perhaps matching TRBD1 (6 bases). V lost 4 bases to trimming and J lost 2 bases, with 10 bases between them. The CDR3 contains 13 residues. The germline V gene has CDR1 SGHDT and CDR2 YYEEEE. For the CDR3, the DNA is TGTGCCAGCAGCACGGGACACCCCTACGAGCAGTACTTC. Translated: CASSTGHPYEQYF.

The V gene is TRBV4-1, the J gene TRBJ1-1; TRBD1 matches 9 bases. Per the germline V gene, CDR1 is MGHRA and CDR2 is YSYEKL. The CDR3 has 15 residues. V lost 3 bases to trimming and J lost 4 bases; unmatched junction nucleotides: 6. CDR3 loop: CASSHHRGQVTEAFF. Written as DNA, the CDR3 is TGCGCCAGCAGCCACCACAGGGGGCAGGTCACTGAAGCTTTCTTT.

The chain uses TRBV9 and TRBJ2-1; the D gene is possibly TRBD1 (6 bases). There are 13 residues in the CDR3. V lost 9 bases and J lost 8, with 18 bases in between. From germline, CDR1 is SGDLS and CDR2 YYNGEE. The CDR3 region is CATRPLGGHEQFF. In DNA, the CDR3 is TGTGCCACTCGACCCCTTGGGGGCCATGAGCAGTTCTTC.

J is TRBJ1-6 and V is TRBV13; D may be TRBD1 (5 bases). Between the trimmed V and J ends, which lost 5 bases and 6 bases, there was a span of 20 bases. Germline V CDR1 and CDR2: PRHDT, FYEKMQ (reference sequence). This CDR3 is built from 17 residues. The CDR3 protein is CASSGGALDGSNSPLHF. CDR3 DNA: TGTGCCAGCAGCGGAGGGGCCTTGGACGGGAGTAATTCACCCCTCCACTTT. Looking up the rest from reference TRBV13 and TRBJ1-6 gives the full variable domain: AAGVIQSPRHLIKEKRETATLKCYPIPRHDTVYWYQQGPGQDPQFLISFYEKMQSDKGSIPDRFSAQQFSDYHSELNMSSLELGDSALYFCASSGGALDGSNSPLHFGNGTRLTVT.

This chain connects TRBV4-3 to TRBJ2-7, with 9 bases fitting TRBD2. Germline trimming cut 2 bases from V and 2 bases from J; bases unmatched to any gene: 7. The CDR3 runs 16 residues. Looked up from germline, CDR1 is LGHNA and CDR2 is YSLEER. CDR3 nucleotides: TGCGCCAGCAGCCAACGAGCGGGGGGCAGGACCTACGAGCAGTACTTC. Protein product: CASSQRAGGRTYEQYF.